This record covers a single T cell receptor beta chain. This clonotype showed up many times. The specificity of this receptor is unknown. One base away there is no much larger clone; base qualities are not given. The instrument was an Illumina HiSeq 2500. Quantitative 5'-RACE with molecular barcodes was used to prepare TCR beta libraries. As for the authors' bioinformatics: To identify disease-linked TCR variants, a new computational method was used, one built on a probabilistic model of VDJ rearrangement. In-frame beta chains were kept once TCRdb had trimmed the public reads at Q25 with fastp and called clones with MiXCR. Each record represents a unique CDR3 protein, reported with the most common genes and DNA among its rows. The authors' filters were not applied to this entry. The sample contains 210,000 or so distinct CDR3 sequences, roughly 8% of them found a single time. Around 4.4% of the sample is held by the ten biggest clonotypes.

The data were obtained in a study of CD8 T cells in ankylosing spondylitis (dated by TCRdb to 2017 to 2019). Notes on the research overall: T cell receptor beta repertoires were profiled in healthy donors and ankylosing spondylitis patients so that disease-linked TCR variants could be found. In total, the full study cohort was made up of some 110 healthy donors and more than 20 ankylosing spondylitis patients. Peripheral blood samples were taken, and synovial fluid was additionally collected from ankylosing spondylitis patients.

What the authors observed across the whole study: A TCR beta motif made up of several highly homologous amino acid variants appeared to be characteristic of blood from ankylosing spondylitis patients. The disease-linked clones were reported as significantly enriched in matched synovial fluid samples from ankylosing spondylitis patients. The disease-linked clones had a CD8+ phenotype and were found at relatively low frequencies in peripheral blood. Some TCR beta motif variants had previously been reported in synovial fluid and blood of reactive arthritis patients, which suggested common disease-initiation mechanisms.

CDR1 SGHDT and CDR2 YYEEEE are derived from the germline V gene. Ends trimmed: V by 1 base, J by 0 bases; bases unmatched to a gene: 4. Including the terminal cysteine and phenylalanine, the CDR3 comprises 17 residues. Solely the CDR3 DNA is kept, with 51 bases framed from the first base. The sequence was obtained from a female donor with ankylosing spondylitis or in good health (not recorded which). The sequencing sample was made of blood, either unsorted or a sorted T cell fraction (not recorded which). Rearrangement joined TRBV5-6 to TRBJ2-2; TRBD2 matches 9 bases in the middle. The DNA is as follows: TGTGCCAGCAGCTTGTTTGGCGGGAGGGCGAACACCGGGGAGCTGTTTTTT. The resulting protein is CASSLFGGRANTGELFF.